What follows are 26 T cell receptor beta chains derived from one specimen sequenced in a study of control samples from healthy donors and cancer patients. Profiling relied on immunoSEQ multiplex PCR, and the TCRdb table lists in-frame clones only, not all of them. The sample yields 75,000 to 95,000 clones, 93% seen once. Sequencing used blood. The receptors come from a woman in her 30s in good health.

The chain links TRBV7-9 to TRBJ1-6, with D possibly TRBD1 on 5 matching bases. This CDR3 is built from 14 residues. Trimming took off 7 bases at V and 6 bases at J, with 13 bases between the two ends. Germline loops: CDR1 SEHNR, CDR2 FQNEAQ (reference sequence). For the CDR3, the DNA is TGTGCCAGCAAGCTGGCAGGGCCTAATTCACCCCTCCACTTT. Protein sequence: CASKLAGPNSPLHF.

The V call is TRBV5-4, the J call TRBJ1-6; the D is unclear. CDR1 and CDR2 from the germline V gene are SGHNT and YYREEE (reference sequence). The CDR3 is 14 residues long. V lost 0 bases and J 6 bases, leaving 7 bases between the germline ends. The DNA of the CDR3 is TGTGCCAGCAGCTTGGGATCCCGTAATTCACCCCTCCACTTT. Its translation: CASSLGSRNSPLHF.

This clone appeared a single time. This chain joins TRBV7-9 and TRBJ1-1, with 9 bases lining up with TRBD1. The CDR3 length is 13 residues. The junction had 8 bases not matched to a gene; V was cut back by 5 bases and J by 10 bases. Per germline, CDR1 SEHNR and CDR2 FQNEAQ (reference sequence). The CDR3 is CASSLDRGAVAFF. In DNA form, the CDR3 reads TGTGCCAGCAGCCTAGACAGGGGGGCGGTAGCTTTCTTT.

The chain couples TRBV9 to TRBJ2-2; 7 bases are shared with TRBD1. Germline trimming cut 0 bases from V and 4 bases from J; bases unmatched to any gene: 6. The CDR3 has 16 residues. The germline gives CDR1 SGDLS, CDR2 YYNGEE. CDR3 loop: CASSVAEDRFTGELFF. DNA for the CDR3: TGTGCCAGCAGCGTAGCTGAGGACAGGTTCACCGGGGAGCTGTTTTTT.

A note on this clone: Within the sample, other DNA sequences also encode this same CDR3. The chain combines TRBV2 with TRBJ1-2, with D maybe TRBD1 (5 bases). CDR1 and CDR2 from the germline V gene are SNHLY and FYNNEI. V lost 4 bases to trimming and J lost 8 bases, with 20 bases between them. This CDR3 has 15 amino acids. CDR3 protein: CASSVGSMGWGGYTF. Here the CDR3 DNA reads TGTGCCAGCAGTGTCGGGAGCATGGGGTGGGGGGGCTACACCTTC. Combining the CDR3 with reference TRBV2 and TRBJ1-2 gives the whole variable domain EPEVTQTPSHQVTQMGQEVILRCVPISNHLYFYWYRQILGQKVEFLVSFYNNEISEKSEIFDDQFSVERPDGSNFTLKIRSTKLEDSAMYFCASSVGSMGWGGYTFGSGTRLTVV.

This chain connects TRBV28 to TRBJ2-2; no clear D. The length of the CDR3 is 12 residues. V lost 6 bases and J 6 bases, leaving 8 bases between the germline ends. The germline V gene has CDR1 MDHEN and CDR2 SYDVKM. CDR3 loop: CASSPPSGELFF. CDR3 sequence (DNA): TGTGCCAGCAGCCCCCCCTCCGGGGAGCTGTTTTTT.

This clone was counted a single time. The rearrangement uses TRBV14 and TRBJ2-3, with 8 bases matching TRBD1. Germline CDR1 SGHDN, CDR2 FVKESK. V dropped 3 bases and J dropped 0; count of bases not matched to a gene: 11. There are 18 residues in the CDR3. The CDR3 is CASSHRPTGAFSTDTQYF. The CDR3 DNA reads TGTGCCAGCAGCCACCGTCCGACAGGGGCTTTTAGCACAGATACGCAGTATTTT.

This chain uses TRBV3-1 (or the pseudogene TRBV3-2) with TRBJ2-1; 13 bases map to TRBD2. Germline-derived CDR1 and CDR2 are LGHDT and YNNKEL (reference sequence). The CDR3 runs 18 residues. Trimming at V came to 1 base and at J to 3 bases, leaving 6 bases not matched to a gene. The CDR3, as DNA: TGTGCCAGCAGCCAAGGATGGACTAGCGGGAGTTTCTACAATGAGCAGTTCTTC. It codes for CASSQGWTSGSFYNEQFF.

This chain links TRBV3-1 (or the pseudogene TRBV3-2) with TRBJ2-5, with 11 bases matching TRBD2. V shed 4 bases and J 2 bases; nucleotides not matched to a gene: 3. CDR3 length equals 15 residues. Germline CDR1 and CDR2: LGHDT and YNNKEL (reference sequence). CDR3 sequence reads: CASSRTSGPQETQYF. Written as DNA, the CDR3 is TGTGCCAGCAGCCGGACTAGCGGGCCTCAAGAGACCCAGTACTTC.

The chain couples TRBV28 to TRBJ1-1; D possibly corresponds to TRBD1 (5 bases). Trimming shortened V by 3 bases and J by 3 bases, and 17 bases separated the two germline ends. CDR1 and CDR2 from the germline V gene are MDHEN and SYDVKM. This CDR3 is built from 16 residues. This CDR3 reads CASSFWGDPLDTEAFF. CDR3 nucleotides: TGTGCCAGCAGTTTTTGGGGGGATCCCTTGGACACTGAAGCTTTCTTT.

The V and J genes are TRBV19 and TRBJ1-4; no clear D gene. V was pared by 7 bases and J by 2 bases, with 5 bases between. This CDR3 contains 12 residues. Germline assignment: CDR1 LNHDA and CDR2 SQIVND (reference sequence). CDR3 region: CASKATNEKLFF. The CDR3, as DNA: TGTGCCAGTAAGGCCACTAATGAAAAACTGTTTTTT.

The CDR3 region has the DNA TGTGCCATCAGTGAGTCGACAGGGATTCAGCCCCAGCATTTT. Protein product: CAISESTGIQPQHF. The chain couples TRBV10-3 to TRBJ1-5; 7 nucleotides agree with TRBD1. Germline trimming cut 0 bases from V and 6 bases from J; bases unmatched to any gene: 2. Germline V lookup: CDR1 ENHRY, CDR2 SYGVKD. This CDR3 is 14 amino acids long.

Only a few counts were recorded for this clone. The chain combines TRBV2 with TRBJ1-2; D ambiguous. There are 12 residues in the CDR3. In germline, CDR1 is SNHLY, CDR2 FYNNEI. Trimming took 2 bases from V and 4 from J, leaving 5 bases between them. In DNA, the CDR3 is TGTGCCAGCAGTGAACGGACCTATGGCTACACCTTC. Translation: CASSERTYGYTF.

The V gene is TRBV19, the J gene TRBJ1-2, with a weak D call TRBD1 (5 bases). The CDR3 extends over 16 amino acids. V was pared by 6 bases and J by 3 bases, with 20 bases between. In germline, CDR1 is LNHDA, CDR2 SQIVND (reference sequence). This CDR3 reads CASRDDGLPRDYGYTF. CDR3 DNA sequence: TGTGCCAGTAGAGACGATGGGCTCCCCAGGGACTATGGCTACACCTTC.

The chain recombines TRBV27 with TRBJ2-7; tentatively, D is TRBD1 or TRBD2 (5 bases each). V was trimmed by 2 bases and J by 5 bases, leaving 13 bases between them. The CDR3 runs 14 residues. In germline, CDR1 is MNHEY, CDR2 SMNVEV (reference sequence). The CDR3 DNA sequence: TGTGCCAGCAGTTTAGCCTCGGGACGGAACGAGCAGTACTTC. The encoded protein is CASSLASGRNEQYF.

The chain joins TRBV19 to TRBJ2-1, with 10 positions matching TRBD2. Trimming cost V 5 bases and J 6 bases; bases outside gene matches: 4. From germline, CDR1 is LNHDA and CDR2 SQIVND (reference sequence). This CDR3 spans 14 amino acids. CDR3 sequence: CASSQLAGINEQFF. The CDR3 DNA is TGTGCCAGTAGTCAACTAGCGGGGATCAATGAGCAGTTCTTC.

The chain recombines TRBV27 with TRBJ1-2; D not resolved. The CDR3 length is 14 residues. Germline V gives CDR1 MNHEY, CDR2 SMNVEV (reference sequence). V was clipped by 4 bases and J by 0 bases, with 9 bases between them. The CDR3 coding sequence is TGTGCCAGCAGTTCCCATAGGACTAACTATGGCTACACCTTC. Amino acids: CASSSHRTNYGYTF.

The chain has TRBV28 and TRBJ2-1; D not certain. The CDR3 runs 19 residues. Trimming removed 2 bases from V and 5 bases from J, with 25 bases in between. Germline V gene sequence: CDR1 MDHEN, CDR2 SYDVKM. The CDR3 reads CASSLSVNRWVAADNEQFF. The CDR3 nucleotides are TGTGCCAGCAGTTTAAGTGTAAACCGGTGGGTGGCCGCTGACAATGAGCAGTTCTTC.

This chain connects TRBV7-9 to TRBJ1-1, with TRBD1 identical over 7 bases. The CDR3 length is 16 residues. With 5 bases clipped from V and 1 base from J, the junction kept 10 bases outside the gene matches. In germline, CDR1 is SEHNR, CDR2 FQNEAQ (reference sequence). CDR3 DNA: TGTGCCAGCAGCCAAGGACAGGAGAGTGGGAACACTGAAGCTTTCTTT. Its translation is CASSQGQESGNTEAFF.

The CDR3 sequence is CASRFTGGSVYGYTF. The CDR3 nucleotides read TGCGCCAGCAGATTCACAGGGGGCTCGGTCTATGGCTACACCTTC. The chain uses TRBV5-1 and TRBJ1-2; 9 bases agree with TRBD1. Per the germline V gene, CDR1 is SGHRS and CDR2 is YFSETQ. J was trimmed by 4 bases and V by 5 bases; bases with no gene match: 9. The CDR3 contains 15 residues.

This rearrangement joins TRBV27 to TRBJ2-1, with D possibly TRBD1 on 6 matching bases. The CDR3 is 15 amino acids. Deletions cut 2 bases from V and 3 bases from J, with 11 bases between. The V gene's germline CDR1 is MNHEY and CDR2 SMNVEV (reference sequence). The DNA for the CDR3 is TGTGCCAGCAGTTTACCAGGGGCGAACTACAATGAGCAGTTCTTC. Protein: CASSLPGANYNEQFF.

The V gene is TRBV19, the J gene TRBJ1-1; D is unresolved. The CDR3 covers 14 residues. Germline V lookup: CDR1 LNHDA, CDR2 SQIVND (reference sequence). Between the trimmed V and J ends, which lost 9 bases and 1 base, there was a span of 15 bases. The CDR3 loop reads CASRRHLGNTEAFF. The DNA for the CDR3 is TGTGCCAGCCGCCGACACCTGGGGAACACTGAAGCTTTCTTT.

The chain is built from TRBV14 and TRBJ2-5; D may correspond to TRBD1 or TRBD2 (5 bases each). This CDR3 region has 13 residues. The germline gives CDR1 SGHDN, CDR2 FVKESK. V was pared by 0 bases and J by 5 bases, with 7 bases between. The DNA for the CDR3 is TGTGCCAGCAGCCAAGATTGGGGGGAGACCCAGTACTTC. Translating it yields CASSQDWGETQYF.

The rearrangement links TRBV5-1 to TRBJ2-5; D remains unclear. The CDR3 has 14 amino acids. Deletions cut 0 bases from V and 1 base from J, with 7 bases between. From germline, CDR1 is SGHRS and CDR2 YFSETQ. CDR3 region: CASSLAAIQETQYF. In DNA form, the CDR3 reads TGCGCCAGCAGCTTGGCAGCGATCCAAGAGACCCAGTACTTC.

The chain employs TRBV5-1 and TRBJ2-7, with 11 bases aligning to TRBD2. Losses at the gene ends were 6 bases for V and 4 bases for J; bases not matched to a gene: 12. CDR3 size: 16 residues. The germline V gene has CDR1 SGHRS and CDR2 YFSETQ. CDR3 sequence reads: CASTDPTSGGFYEQYF. The DNA of the CDR3 is TGCGCCAGCACTGACCCCACTAGCGGGGGTTTTTACGAGCAGTACTTC.

In DNA form, the CDR3 reads TGTGCCAGCAGCTGGAAAGGGACTGGAGTCACCGGGGAGCTGTTTTTT. As protein: CASSWKGTGVTGELFF. This chain links TRBV7-6 with TRBJ2-2; tentative D call: TRBD2 (6 bases). This CDR3 spans 16 amino acids. CDR1 and CDR2 from the germline V gene are SGHVS and FNYEAQ. With 4 bases removed from V and 4 bases from J, the gap between germline ends came to 16 bases.